The clone carrying this TCR beta chain was seen only once. The antigen remains unidentified. The sample belongs to a study of T cell responses to AZD1222 COVID-19 vaccine. Study-level points and caveats: There were repertoire samples only from the period after the peak T cell response. In a largely white British group with more females than males, clonal diversity was possibly underestimated.

This CDR3 region has 15 residues. Germline values: CDR1 SGHTA, CDR2 FQGNSA. The ends were cut back, 2 bases at V and 5 bases at J, with 12 bases in the middle. Profiled with immunoSEQ multiplex PCR; TCRdb holds only in-frame clones, not every one. Here the sample spans 99,000 or so clones, roughly 93% being singletons. The sequencing here drew on peripheral blood, taken on day 0 of AZD1222 vaccination. The sequence was collected from an adult in good health. The chain joins TRBV7-2 to TRBJ2-2; TRBD1 or TRBD2 may be the D gene (5 bases each). In DNA, the CDR3 is TGTGCCAGCAGCTTAAGAGGGGTCGTAACCGGGGAGCTGTTTTTT. Protein: CASSLRGVVTGELFF.